Listed below are T cell receptor beta chains from one sample, sequenced in a study of T cell responses to AZD1222 COVID-19 vaccine. Some clones are missing from TCRdb's copy, which holds only in-frame ones; the method was immunoSEQ multiplex PCR. Of some 150,000 clones in the sample, 75% to 90% were seen once. The sample consisted of peripheral blood, taken on day 0 of MenACWY control vaccination. Source of these receptors: an adult in good health. Each CDR3 is given with its conserved first and last residue. The D gene is left open where the match is weak. Size values are once, few and many counts, or a class for expanded clones, and some rows have none.

size | D | J | V | DNA | CDR3
- | TRBD1 | TRBJ1-2 | TRBV2 | TGTGCCAGCAAGGGACAGGGGCCGGAAGGCTACACCTTC | CASKGQGPEGYTF
- | - | TRBJ2-2 | TRBV3-1/TRBV3-2 | TGTGCCAGCGCCTTCGGGCAGACCGGGGAGCTGTTTTTT | CASAFGQTGELFF
- | - | TRBJ2-5 | TRBV2 | TGTGCCAGCAGTGAAGAAGCGCGTGGGATAGAGACCCAGTACTTC | CASSEEARGIETQYF
- | - | TRBJ2-3 | TRBV5-1 | TGCGCCAGCAGCTTAGCTTACACCCCGGCAGATACGCAGTATTTT | CASSLAYTPADTQYF
- | - | TRBJ1-1 | TRBV5-1 | TGCGCCAGCAGCTGGAGAGGGGAGGCTGAAGCTTTCTTT | CASSWRGEAEAFF
- | - | TRBJ2-1 | TRBV11-3 | TGTGCCAGCAGCTTTGGGACTCGTGAGCAGTTCTTC | CASSFGTREQFF
- | - | TRBJ2-6 | TRBV2 | TGTGCCAGCGGGGGGCAGGTTGGCTCTGGGGCCAACGTCCTGACTTTC | CASGGQVGSGANVLTF
- | - | TRBJ1-3 | TRBV2 | TGTGCCAGCCAGAGGGAGGCGACTAGAAACACCATATATTTT | CASQREATRNTIYF
- | TRBD1 | TRBJ1-2 | TRBV4-1 | TGCGCCAGCAGCCAAGGATCTGGGGTACAGGGGGCGAATGGCTACACCTTC | CASSQGSGVQGANGYTF
few | TRBD1 | TRBJ1-5 | TRBV28 | TGTGCCAGCAGTCCCGGGGACAGGGCGTTTCAGCCCCAGCATTTT | CASSPGDRAFQPQHF
- | - | TRBJ1-6 | TRBV11-2 | TGTGCCAGCACCACGGGGGGGAGTTTTACCTATAATTCACCCCTCCACTTT | CASTTGGSFTYNSPLHF
- | - | TRBJ2-1 | TRBV7-9 | TGTGCCAGCAGCGGGGGCCCGTCCTACAATGAGCAGTTCTTC | CASSGGPSYNEQFF
- | - | TRBJ1-1 | TRBV7-2 | TGTGCCAGCAGCTTAAGGGGGAACAGGGAAATGTCTGAAGCTTTCTTT | CASSLRGNREMSEAFF
- | - | TRBJ1-2 | TRBV10-2 | TGCGCCACCGGGGTGGAGGGCAGGGATGGCTACACCTTC | CATGVEGRDGYTF
- | - | TRBJ1-5 | TRBV19 | TGTGCCAGTAGTATTAAGGTAAATCAGCCCCAGCATTTT | CASSIKVNQPQHF
- | - | TRBJ2-1 | TRBV5-6 | TGTGCCAGCAGGAGAGACAATGAGCAGTTCTTC | CASRRDNEQFF
- | TRBD2 | TRBJ2-1 | TRBV10-2 | TGCGCCAGCAGTGAAGCCGGGACTAGAGGGGCAGGGCAGTTCTTC | CASSEAGTRGAGQFF
- | TRBD2 | TRBJ2-3 | TRBV18 | TGTGCCAGCTCATCCCGCGGGGGGGCCGAAGATACGCAGTATTTT | CASSSRGGAEDTQYF
- | - | TRBJ2-2 | TRBV9 | TGTGCCAGCAGCGTAGATAACAGGGACACCGGGGAGCTGTTTTTT | CASSVDNRDTGELFF
- | - | TRBJ1-5 | TRBV10-2 | TGCGCCAGCAGTGAAACCCGGGGGCGACAGCCCCAGCATTTT | CASSETRGRQPQHF
- | TRBD2 | TRBJ2-1 | TRBV2 | TGTGCCAGCAGTCTTACTAGCGGGGGGGCCGATGAGCAGTTCTTC | CASSLTSGGADEQFF
- | - | TRBJ2-3 | TRBV5-1 | TGCGCCAGCAGCTTGATCCCAGGGCTAGATCTAGACCAGAGCACAGATACGCAGTATTTT | CASSLIPGLDLDQSTDTQYF
- | - | TRBJ1-4 | TRBV6-5 | TGTGCCAGCAGGGCACTGTATGAAAAACTGTTTTTT | CASRALYEKLFF
many | TRBD1 | TRBJ2-3 | TRBV11-2 | TGTGCCAGCAGCGACCGCCGCCGGGACAGGGGTGGAGATACGCAGTATTTT | CASSDRRRDRGGDTQYF
- | - | TRBJ2-3 | TRBV11-3 | TGTGCCAGCAGGCAGGGGTCTGAGGGGCCGCAGTATTTT | CASRQGSEGPQYF
- | - | TRBJ1-1 | TRBV5-4 | TGTGCCAGCAGCTTTAATGGAGGCACTGAAGCTTTCTTT | CASSFNGGTEAFF
- | - | TRBJ2-2 | TRBV5-1 | TGCGCCAGCAGCTTGGGTAGGGATTTCGCCGGGGAGCTGTTTTTT | CASSLGRDFAGELFF
- | - | TRBJ1-4 | TRBV7-2 | TGTGCCAGCAGCTTAGGGTCGCGGCGCAGAAGAGAAAAACTGTTTTTT | CASSLGSRRRREKLFF
- | - | TRBJ1-1 | TRBV18 | TGTGCCAGCTCCTACACACGGAACACTGAAGCTTTCTTT | CASSYTRNTEAFF
- | - | TRBJ1-2 | TRBV3-1/TRBV3-2 | TGTGCCAGCAGCCCCCCGACAGGAGAATATGGCTACACCTTC | CASSPPTGEYGYTF
- | TRBD1 | TRBJ1-2 | TRBV7-6 | TGTGCCAGCAGCTTACAGTCCAGGGGGGCTGGCTATGGCTACACCTTC | CASSLQSRGAGYGYTF
- | - | TRBJ1-1 | TRBV18 | TGTGCCAGCTCACCCGGGCCATACACTGAAGCTTTCTTT | CASSPGPYTEAFF
- | TRBD1 | TRBJ1-1 | TRBV19 | TGTGCCAGTAGTATAGATCAGAAGGGGGCGAGTAACACTGAAGCTTTCTTT | CASSIDQKGASNTEAFF
- | - | TRBJ1-2 | TRBV5-1 | TGCGCCAGCTACGCCCAGGGAGGATCATATGGCTACACCTTC | CASYAQGGSYGYTF